This T cell receptor (beta chain) was retrieved from a study of cytomegalovirus exposure and HLA in healthy donors. Whole-study context: Previous work identified 117 million unique TCR beta sequences from some 170 million T cells. Across a few hundred genotyped donors, about 81% landed in the Caucasian-associated ancestry cluster. Study results and caveats: Solely CMV serostatus was available to characterize immune exposure.

Sampled while nominally healthy, donors likely had unrecorded immune exposures. The germline V gene has CDR1 MNHEY and CDR2 SMNVEV (reference sequence). The CDR3 is 11 amino acids. V was trimmed by 4 bases and J by 4 bases, leaving 5 bases between them. On this clone itself: Antigen unknown.

The PCR used 60 Vbeta and 13 Jbeta primers. The table came from immunoSEQ multiplex PCR; TCRdb's copy has only in-frame clones and leaves some out. The repertoire table contains 90,000 to 100,000 clones. The clonotype originates from a woman in her twenties or thirties in good health and CMV-seronegative. The specimen was PBMCs. V gene TRBV27 combines with J gene TRBJ2-7; D unclear. CDR3 DNA: TGTGCCAGCAGTTCCGGGTACGAGCAGTACTTC. It translates to CASSSGYEQYF.